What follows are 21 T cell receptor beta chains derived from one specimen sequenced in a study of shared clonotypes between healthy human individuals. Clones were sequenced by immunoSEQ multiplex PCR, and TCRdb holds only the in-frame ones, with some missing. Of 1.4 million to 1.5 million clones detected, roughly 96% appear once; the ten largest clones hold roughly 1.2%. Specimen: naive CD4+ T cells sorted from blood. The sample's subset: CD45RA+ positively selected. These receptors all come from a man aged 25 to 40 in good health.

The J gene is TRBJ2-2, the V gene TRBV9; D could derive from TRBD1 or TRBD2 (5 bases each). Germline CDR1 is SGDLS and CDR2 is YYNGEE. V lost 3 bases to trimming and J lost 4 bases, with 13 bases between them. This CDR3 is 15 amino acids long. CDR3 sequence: CASSARRTSTGELFF. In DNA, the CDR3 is TGTGCCAGCAGCGCCCGGAGGACAAGCACCGGGGAGCTGTTTTTT.

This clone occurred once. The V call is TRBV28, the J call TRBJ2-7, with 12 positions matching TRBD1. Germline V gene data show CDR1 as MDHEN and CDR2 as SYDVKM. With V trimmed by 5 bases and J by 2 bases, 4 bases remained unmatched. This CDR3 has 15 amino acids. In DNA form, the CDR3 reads TGTGCCAGCAGTGTCGGGACAGGGGGCACCTACGAGCAGTACTTC. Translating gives CASSVGTGGTYEQYF.

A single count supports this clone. CDR3 DNA: TGTGCCAGCAGGATCACAGGGGCCTATGGCTACACCTTC. Translated, it gives CASRITGAYGYTF. The chain joins TRBV27 to TRBJ1-2; 7 bases are shared with TRBD1. Per the germline V gene, CDR1 is MNHEY and CDR2 is SMNVEV (reference sequence). This CDR3 region has 13 residues. The junction had 5 bases not matched to a gene; V was cut back by 6 bases and J by 4 bases.

The CDR3 DNA reads as TGTGCCATCCGTAGACTATCGAACAATGAGCAGTTCTTC. This sequence encodes CAIRRLSNNEQFF. The genes are TRBV10-3 and TRBJ2-1, with a tentative D call TRBD2 (5 bases). V lost 8 bases and J lost 5, with 13 bases in between. This CDR3 comprises 13 residues. CDR1 and CDR2 from the germline V gene are ENHRY and SYGVKD.

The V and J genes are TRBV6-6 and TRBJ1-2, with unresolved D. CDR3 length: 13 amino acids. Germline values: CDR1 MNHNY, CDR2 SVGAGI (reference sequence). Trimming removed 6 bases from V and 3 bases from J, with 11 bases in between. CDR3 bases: TGTGCCAGCAGAGTGACGTTTGACTATGGCTACACCTTC. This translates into CASRVTFDYGYTF.

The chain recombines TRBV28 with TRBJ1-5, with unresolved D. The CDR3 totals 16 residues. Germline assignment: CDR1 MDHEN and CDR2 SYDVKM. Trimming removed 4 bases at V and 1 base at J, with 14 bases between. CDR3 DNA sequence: TGTGCCAGCAGTTCGTATTATCCGAGAAGCAATCAGCCCCAGCATTTT. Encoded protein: CASSSYYPRSNQPQHF.

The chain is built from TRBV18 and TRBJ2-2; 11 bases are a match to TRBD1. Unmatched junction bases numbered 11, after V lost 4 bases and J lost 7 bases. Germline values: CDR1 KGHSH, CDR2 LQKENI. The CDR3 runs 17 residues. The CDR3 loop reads CASSQRTGGAEGGELFF. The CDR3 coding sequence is TGTGCCAGCTCACAAAGGACAGGGGGCGCCGAAGGCGGGGAGCTGTTTTTT.

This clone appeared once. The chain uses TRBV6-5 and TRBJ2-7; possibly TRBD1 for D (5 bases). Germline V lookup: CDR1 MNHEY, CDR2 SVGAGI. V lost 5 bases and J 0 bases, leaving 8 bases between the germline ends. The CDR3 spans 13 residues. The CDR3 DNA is TGTGCCAGCAGTAAGACAGTCTCCTACGAGCAGTACTTC. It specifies CASSKTVSYEQYF.

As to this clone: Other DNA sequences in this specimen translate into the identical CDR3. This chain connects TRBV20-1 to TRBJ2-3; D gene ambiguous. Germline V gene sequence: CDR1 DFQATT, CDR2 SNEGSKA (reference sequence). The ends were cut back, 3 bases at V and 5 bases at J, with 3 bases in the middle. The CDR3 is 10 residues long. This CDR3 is CSARRDTQYF. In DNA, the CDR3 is TGCAGTGCTAGGAGAGATACGCAGTATTTT.

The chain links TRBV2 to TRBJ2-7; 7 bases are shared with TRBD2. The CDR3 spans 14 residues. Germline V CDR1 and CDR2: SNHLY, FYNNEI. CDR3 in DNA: TGTGCAATGGGGGAGGGAGGGAGGTCCTACGAGCAGTACTTC. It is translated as CAMGEGGRSYEQYF.

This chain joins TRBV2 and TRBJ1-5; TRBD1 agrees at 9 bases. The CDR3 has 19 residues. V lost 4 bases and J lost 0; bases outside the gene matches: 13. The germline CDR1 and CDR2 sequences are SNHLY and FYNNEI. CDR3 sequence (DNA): TGTGCCAGCAGTGTGTCAGACCGGGACAGGGCAAATAGCAATCAGCCCCAGCATTTT. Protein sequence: CASSVSDRDRANSNQPQHF.

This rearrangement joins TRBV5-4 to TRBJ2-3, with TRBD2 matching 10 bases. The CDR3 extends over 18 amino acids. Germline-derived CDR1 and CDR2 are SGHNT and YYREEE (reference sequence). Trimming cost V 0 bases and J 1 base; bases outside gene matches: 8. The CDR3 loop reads CASSLGSGRAPGTDTQYF. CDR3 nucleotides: TGTGCCAGCAGCTTGGGCAGCGGGAGGGCCCCGGGCACAGATACGCAGTATTTT.

The CDR3 DNA reads TGTGCCAGCAGTTCCGCAGGGAACGAGCAGTACTTC. Its translation: CASSSAGNEQYF. The genes are TRBV28 and TRBJ2-7, with D possibly being TRBD1 (5 bases). Per germline, CDR1 MDHEN and CDR2 SYDVKM. The ends were cut back, 4 bases at V and 5 bases at J, with 9 bases in the middle. The CDR3 has 12 amino acids.

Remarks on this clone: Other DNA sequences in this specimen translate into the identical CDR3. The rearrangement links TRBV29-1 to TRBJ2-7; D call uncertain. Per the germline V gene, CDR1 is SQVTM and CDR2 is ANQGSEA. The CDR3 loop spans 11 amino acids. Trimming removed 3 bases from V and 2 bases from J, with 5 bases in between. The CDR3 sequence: CSVESPYEQYF. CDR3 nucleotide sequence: TGCAGCGTTGAGAGTCCCTACGAGCAGTACTTC.

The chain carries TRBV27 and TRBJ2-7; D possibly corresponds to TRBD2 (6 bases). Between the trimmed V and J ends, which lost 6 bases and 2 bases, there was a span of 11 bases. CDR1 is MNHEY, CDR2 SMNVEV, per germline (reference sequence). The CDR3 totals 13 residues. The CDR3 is CASRLLATYEQYF. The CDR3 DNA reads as TGTGCCAGCAGACTGCTAGCGACCTACGAGCAGTACTTC.

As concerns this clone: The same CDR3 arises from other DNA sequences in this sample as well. DNA of the CDR3: TGCGCCAGCAGTCGGGGGGGGAACACCGGGGAGCTGTTTTTT. Encoded protein: CASSRGGNTGELFF. This chain joins TRBV10-1 and TRBJ2-2; 8 bases are shared with TRBD2. This CDR3 is built from 14 residues. The junction had 0 bases not matched to a gene; V was cut back by 5 bases and J by 1 base. Per germline, CDR1 WNHNN and CDR2 SYGVQD (reference sequence).

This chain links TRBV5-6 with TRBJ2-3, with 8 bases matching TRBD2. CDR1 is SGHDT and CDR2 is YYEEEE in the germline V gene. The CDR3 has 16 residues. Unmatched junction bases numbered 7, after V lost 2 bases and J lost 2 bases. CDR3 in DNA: TGTGCCAGCAGCTTTAAACGCGGGGGGCTCACAGATACGCAGTATTTT. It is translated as CASSFKRGGLTDTQYF. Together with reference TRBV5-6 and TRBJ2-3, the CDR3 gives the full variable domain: DAGVTQSPTHLIKTRGQQVTLRCSPKSGHDTVSWYQQALGQGPQFIFQYYEEEERQRGNFPDRFSGHQFPNYSSELNVNALLLGDSALYLCASSFKRGGLTDTQYFGPGTRLTVL.

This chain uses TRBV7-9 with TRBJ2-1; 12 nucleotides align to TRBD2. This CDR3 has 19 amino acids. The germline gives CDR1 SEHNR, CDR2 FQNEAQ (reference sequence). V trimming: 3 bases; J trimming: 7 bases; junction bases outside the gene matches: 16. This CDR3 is CASSFTSSGRGPSTNEQFF. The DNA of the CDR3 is TGTGCCAGCAGCTTCACCTCTAGCGGGAGGGGCCCTTCTACAAATGAGCAGTTCTTC.

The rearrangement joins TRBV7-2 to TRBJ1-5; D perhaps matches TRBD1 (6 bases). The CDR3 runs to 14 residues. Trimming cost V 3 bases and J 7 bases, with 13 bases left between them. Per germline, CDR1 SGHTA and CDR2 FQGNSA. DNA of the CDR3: TGTGCCAGCAGCTTTTCTGGGGGCGACCAGCCCCAGCATTTT. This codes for CASSFSGGDQPQHF.

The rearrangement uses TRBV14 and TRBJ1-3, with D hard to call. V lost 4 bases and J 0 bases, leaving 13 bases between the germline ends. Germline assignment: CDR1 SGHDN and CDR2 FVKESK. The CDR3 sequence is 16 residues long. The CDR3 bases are TGTGCCAGCAGCCCCATAGGGCTCTTCTCTGGAAACACCATATATTTT. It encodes CASSPIGLFSGNTIYF.

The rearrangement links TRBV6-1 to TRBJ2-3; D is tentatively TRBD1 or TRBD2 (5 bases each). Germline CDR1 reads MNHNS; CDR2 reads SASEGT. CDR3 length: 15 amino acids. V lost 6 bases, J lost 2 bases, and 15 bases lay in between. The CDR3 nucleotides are TGTGCCAGCAGATTGGACGGGGCCCCCACAGATACGCAGTATTTT. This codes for CASRLDGAPTDTQYF.